Described below is a single T cell receptor beta chain sequence and its context. The data stem from a study of control samples from healthy donors and cancer patients. Losses at the gene ends were 6 bases for V and 0 bases for J; bases not matched to a gene: 4. Germline lookup yields CDR1 WSHSY and CDR2 SAAADI. The CDR3 has 14 amino acids. TCRdb keeps only in-frame clones here, not all; method: immunoSEQ multiplex PCR. This table holds 100,000 to 150,000 clones, 90% found once. Specimen: blood. This sequence originates from a man aged 40-49 years in good health. The chain couples TRBV10-2 to TRBJ2-7; 8 bases agree with TRBD1. The CDR3 sequence is CASSSGQASYEQYF. The CDR3 region has the DNA TGCGCCAGCAGCTCGGGACAGGCCTCCTACGAGCAGTACTTC.